This entry is about one TCR beta chain. This entry belongs to a study of blood T cell repertoires in COVID-19. About the study: T cells, B-cell-depleted T cells, or PBMCs provided the cDNA or gDNA that served as material.

Here immunoSEQ multiplex PCR was the method, and the copy in TCRdb shows in-frame clones only, minus some. The table has about 200,000 clones, 80% to 90% seen once. This clonotype was obtained from a man in his fifties or sixties who had recovered from COVID-19. The specimen was peripheral blood.

CDR3 sequence reads: CASSQDLPQGAYDGYTF. CDR3 coding DNA: TGTGCCAGCAGCCAAGATCTTCCACAAGGGGCCTATGATGGCTACACCTTC. This chain links TRBV14 with TRBJ1-2, with D possibly TRBD1 on 5 matching bases. The V gene lost 0 bases and the J gene lost 6 bases, with 20 bases spanning the gap. This CDR3 is built from 17 residues. Looked up from germline, CDR1 is SGHDN and CDR2 is FVKESK. The whole variable domain, remainder taken from reference TRBV14 and TRBJ1-2, is EAGVTQFPSHSVIEKGQTVTLRCDPISGHDNLYWYRRVMGKEIKFLLHFVKESKQDESGMPNNRFLAERTGGTYSTLKVQPAELEDSGVYFCASSQDLPQGAYDGYTFGSGTRLTVV.